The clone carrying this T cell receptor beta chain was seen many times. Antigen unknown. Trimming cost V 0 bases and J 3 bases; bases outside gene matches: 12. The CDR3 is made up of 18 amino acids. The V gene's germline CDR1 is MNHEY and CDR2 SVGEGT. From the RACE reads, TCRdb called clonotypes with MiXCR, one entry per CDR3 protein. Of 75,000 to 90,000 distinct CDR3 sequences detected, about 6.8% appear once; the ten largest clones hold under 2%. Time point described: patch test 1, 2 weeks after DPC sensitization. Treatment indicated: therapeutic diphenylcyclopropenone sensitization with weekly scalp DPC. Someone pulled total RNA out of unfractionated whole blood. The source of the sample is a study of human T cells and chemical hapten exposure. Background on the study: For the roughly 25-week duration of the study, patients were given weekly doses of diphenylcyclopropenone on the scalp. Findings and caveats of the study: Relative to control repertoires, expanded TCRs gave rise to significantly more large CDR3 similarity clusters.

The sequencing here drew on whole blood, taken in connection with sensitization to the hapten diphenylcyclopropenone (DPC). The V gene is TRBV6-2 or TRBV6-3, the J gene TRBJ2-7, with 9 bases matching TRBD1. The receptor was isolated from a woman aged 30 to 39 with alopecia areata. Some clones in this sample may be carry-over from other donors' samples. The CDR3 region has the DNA TGTGCCAGCAGTTACTCCACCCCGTCCGGGACAGGGAGCTACGAGCAGTACTTC. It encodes CASSYSTPSGTGSYEQYF.